The next 4 T cell receptor beta chains were all read from a single sample in a study of blood T cell repertoires in COVID-19. The protocol was immunoSEQ multiplex PCR, while the TCRdb copy is restricted to in-frame clones and leaves out a portion. The data hold approximately 65,000 clones, with 88% observed a single time. The sequenced sample consisted of peripheral blood. These receptors came from a human donor in a cohort sampled during active COVID-19.

The genes are TRBV18 and TRBJ2-1, with 14 positions matching TRBD2. Germline trimming cut 3 bases from V and 4 bases from J; bases unmatched to any gene: 5. Per germline, CDR1 KGHSH and CDR2 LQKENI. This CDR3 has 17 residues. The CDR3 coding sequence is TGTGCCAGCTCACCTAGACTAGCGGGAGGGTATTACAATGAGCAGTTCTTC. Protein: CASSPRLAGGYYNEQFF.

This chain uses TRBV10-3 with TRBJ2-7, with D possibly matching TRBD1 (6 bases). V was shortened by 5 bases and J by 7 bases, with 12 bases between the two germline ends. This CDR3 spans 12 amino acids. The germline V gene has CDR1 ENHRY and CDR2 SYGVKD. Here the CDR3 DNA reads TGTGCCATCAGTCCGGGACATCGGGAGCAGTACTTC. Protein: CAISPGHREQYF.

As DNA, the CDR3 is TGTGCCAGCAGTTACGTCCGACTAGGGGAGCAGTTCTTC. Translating it yields CASSYVRLGEQFF. The chain is built from TRBV6-2 or TRBV6-3 and TRBJ2-1, with D perhaps TRBD2 (6 bases). V dropped 2 bases and J dropped 10 bases, with 12 bases sitting between them. The CDR3 sequence is 13 residues long. CDR1 is MNHEY, CDR2 SVGEGT, per germline.

The V gene is TRBV27, the J gene TRBJ2-7, with a tentative D call TRBD1 (6 bases). The V gene's germline CDR1 is MNHEY and CDR2 SMNVEV (reference sequence). V lost 8 bases and J lost 4, with 15 bases in between. This CDR3 comprises 13 residues. The CDR3 coding sequence is TGTGCCAGCGGAAGAAACAGGGCTTACGAGCAGTACTTC. Amino acids: CASGRNRAYEQYF.